Listed below are T cell receptor beta chains from one sample, sequenced in a study of T cell responses to AZD1222 COVID-19 vaccine. This table comes from immunoSEQ multiplex PCR, and its TCRdb copy is limited to in-frame clones, with some not included. The data show roughly 150,000 clones, just over 90% seen once. The starting material was peripheral blood, obtained 28 days after the second AZD1222 dose. The receptors shown here come from an adult who received the AZD1222 COVID-19 vaccine. CDR3s include the opening cysteine and the closing phenylalanine or tryptophan. D genes are given only for firm matches. Size is omitted from some rows. Given values are once, few, many or a class for expanded clones.

D gene,V gene,J gene,clone size,CDR3 DNA,CDR3 protein
.,TRBV6-5,TRBJ2-7,.,TGTGCCAGCACACCGGGGACACGAGCCTACGAGCAGTACTTC,CASTPGTRAYEQYF
.,TRBV7-7,TRBJ2-5,.,TGTGCTAGCAGCTTAAGGGCGGGGGCGACCGGTCAAGAGACCCAGTACTTC,CASSLRAGATGQETQYF
.,TRBV6-6,TRBJ1-2,.,TGTGCCAGCAGTCCAGAACGGTCCTATGGCTACACCTTC,CASSPERSYGYTF
TRBD1,TRBV5-1,TRBJ2-5,.,TGCGCCAGCAGCCAAAGGACAGGCTCCTACCAAGAGACCCAGTACTTC,CASSQRTGSYQETQYF
TRBD2,TRBV5-1,TRBJ2-1,.,TGCGCCAGCAGGCCGGGGACTAGCACCCTCAATGAGCAGTTCTTC,CASRPGTSTLNEQFF
.,TRBV29-1,TRBJ1-1,.,TGCAGCGTACCCCGGCGGGGGGCGTCGTACACTGAAGCTTTCTTT,CSVPRRGASYTEAFF
.,TRBV30,TRBJ1-2,.,TGTGCCTCGGAGGGCGGGTCTAACTATGGCTACACCTTC,CASEGGSNYGYTF
TRBD1,TRBV5-1,TRBJ1-1,.,TGCGCCAGCAGCTTTACAGGGGCAGTAACTGAAGCTTTCTTT,CASSFTGAVTEAFF
TRBD1,TRBV29-1,TRBJ1-2,once,TGCAGCGTTGATTATGCTGAGGACAGGACCTATGGCTACACCTTC,CSVDYAEDRTYGYTF
.,TRBV5-4,TRBJ1-2,.,TGTGCCAGCAGCTCGGGGGGGGCTGCTAACTATGGCTACACCTTC,CASSSGGAANYGYTF
.,TRBV7-8,TRBJ1-2,.,TGTGCCAGCAGCCAAGTTGGAGGGCAAAACTATGGCTACACCTTC,CASSQVGGQNYGYTF
TRBD1,TRBV19,TRBJ1-2,.,TGTGCCAGTAGTATCGGGACAGCTAACTATGGCTACACCTTC,CASSIGTANYGYTF
.,TRBV6-5,TRBJ1-5,once,TGTGCCAGCCGAAAAGGAGGGATAAGTGGACAGCCCCAGCATTTT,CASRKGGISGQPQHF
.,TRBV5-6,TRBJ1-6,.,TGTGCCAGCAGCTTGTGGTTTGAGGGAATTTCACCCCTCCACTTT,CASSLWFEGISPLHF
TRBD1,TRBV12-3/TRBV12-4,TRBJ1-1,once,TGTGCCAGCTCGGACAGGATGAACACTGAAGCTTTCTTT,CASSDRMNTEAFF
.,TRBV3-1/TRBV3-2,TRBJ1-1,.,TGTGCCAGCAGCCCCTTTACAGTGAACACTGAAGCTTTCTTT,CASSPFTVNTEAFF
.,TRBV12-3/TRBV12-4,TRBJ1-1,once,TGTGCCAGCAGTTATTTATGGGAAACTGAAGCTTTCTTT,CASSYLWETEAFF
TRBD1,TRBV7-3,TRBJ2-1,.,TGTGCCAGCAGCAAACGACAGGGCACAGCGCAGTTCTTC,CASSKRQGTAQFF
.,TRBV7-2,TRBJ2-7,.,TGTGCCAGCAGCTTCAGGATTTCCTACGAGCAGTACTTC,CASSFRISYEQYF
.,TRBV3-1/TRBV3-2,TRBJ2-7,.,TGTGCCAGCAGCCAGGTTCTGGGGAAATTCGACGAGCAGTACTTC,CASSQVLGKFDEQYF
.,TRBV2,TRBJ1-2,.,TGTGCCAGCATAACGGAAGGGAGAGGTGGCTACACCTTC,CASITEGRGGYTF
.,TRBV13,TRBJ2-7,.,TGTGCCAGCAGCTTAGGCACGGGAAGCTCCTACGAGCAGTACTTC,CASSLGTGSSYEQYF
.,TRBV19,TRBJ1-1,.,TGTGCCAGTAGCCCGGACACGGCGAACACTGAAGCTTTCTTT,CASSPDTANTEAFF
.,TRBV19,TRBJ1-1,.,TGTGCCAGTAGTATTGGCCCTGGGGGGGGGACTGAAGCTTTCTTT,CASSIGPGGGTEAFF
.,TRBV3-1/TRBV3-2,TRBJ2-2,.,TGTGCCGTAGTTTCGGTAAACACCGGGGAGCTGTTTTTT,CAVVSVNTGELFF
.,TRBV12-5,TRBJ2-1,.,TGTGCTAGTGGTTTAAGGGTAAGCTCCTACAATGAGCAGTTCTTC,CASGLRVSSYNEQFF
.,TRBV20-1,TRBJ1-1,once,TGCAGCCCGATCGAGGGCGTAGCTTTCTTT,CSPIEGVAFF
.,TRBV19,TRBJ1-5,.,TGTGCCAGTAAAGGCAAGGGTTATAGCAATCAGCCCCAGCATTTT,CASKGKGYSNQPQHF
.,TRBV7-8,TRBJ1-1,.,TGTGCCAGCAGCTTAGCGATAGGACGGGGGACCAACACTGAAGCTTTCTTT,CASSLAIGRGTNTEAFF
.,TRBV3-1/TRBV3-2,TRBJ2-5,.,TGTGCCAGCAGCCAAGTCGGTCTCGGGGATGTTGGAGAGACCCAGTACTTC,CASSQVGLGDVGETQYF
.,TRBV11-2,TRBJ2-7,.,TGTGCCAGCAGCTTAGATCAGGGGGGTTTGGGTCACGAGCAGTACTTC,CASSLDQGGLGHEQYF
.,TRBV27,TRBJ1-1,.,TGTGCCAGCAGTTTATCCCCAGGACAGTTCACTGAAGCTTTCTTT,CASSLSPGQFTEAFF
.,TRBV30,TRBJ1-1,.,TGTGCCTGGACACACCAGGGGTTCGGTATAACCGAAGCTTTCTTT,CAWTHQGFGITEAFF
TRBD2,TRBV7-2,TRBJ2-5,once,TGTGCCAGCAGCGTAGGAACAGCGGGGTACCAGGTAGAGACCCAGTACTTC,CASSVGTAGYQVETQYF
.,TRBV18,TRBJ1-2,.,TGTGCCAGCTCACCACGAGGGACCCCTGAGGAGGGCTACACCTTC,CASSPRGTPEEGYTF
TRBD2,TRBV15,TRBJ2-1,.,TGTGCCACCAGCAGAGGGGCTAGCGGGTCCTACAATGAGCAGTTCTTC,CATSRGASGSYNEQFF
TRBD1,TRBV7-3,TRBJ1-5,few,TGTGCCAGCAGCTTAATATTTACTGGACAGGGCAATCAGCCCCAGCATTTT,CASSLIFTGQGNQPQHF
.,TRBV19,TRBJ1-5,once,TGTGCCAGTAGTTCCTCGGGGGGGCTCGATCAGCCCCAGCATTTT,CASSSSGGLDQPQHF
.,TRBV19,TRBJ1-2,once,TGTGCCAGTAGTACTTGGTCCGGGGGCTACACCTTC,CASSTWSGGYTF
.,TRBV6-5,TRBJ1-1,.,TGTGCCAGCAGTTCGGACAGTCGGACTGAAGCTTTCTTT,CASSSDSRTEAFF
.,TRBV7-8,TRBJ2-1,.,TGTGCCAGCAGCCCAACTAACGGGGTCTACAATGAGCAGTTCTTC,CASSPTNGVYNEQFF
TRBD1,TRBV10-2,TRBJ1-6,.,TGCGCCAGCACTGACAGGGGAGCACCCCTCCACTTT,CASTDRGAPLHF
.,TRBV29-1,TRBJ1-1,.,TGCAGCGTTGGAGGGGGGACGGGCACTGAAGCTTTCTTT,CSVGGGTGTEAFF
.,TRBV6-6,TRBJ2-7,.,TGTGCCAGCACCCCGGGCAATATCTACGAGCAGTACTTC,CASTPGNIYEQYF